Listed here is a single T cell receptor beta chain. The antigen remains unidentified. Donors were ostensibly healthy at sampling, although undocumented immune exposures were probable. This entry belongs to a study of cytomegalovirus exposure and HLA in healthy donors. Overall study context: From HLA-typed donors, an early data release held tens of millions of unique TCRs.

Study conclusions and caveats: A likely sequencing artifact accounted for one observed cluster of highly shared sequence variants.

The PCR was carried out with 60 Vbeta primers and 13 Jbeta primers. Profiled with immunoSEQ multiplex PCR; TCRdb holds only in-frame clones, not every one. Of about 91,000 clones listed, approximately 69% were seen once; the top ten hold over 0.95%. The specimen was PBMCs. The clonotype was recovered from a female donor in good health and CMV-seronegative.

The CDR3 DNA reads as TGCGCCAGCAGCTTGGGGGCGGGAGCACAAGAGACCCAGTACTTC. This sequence encodes CASSLGAGAQETQYF. V usage is TRBV5-1 and J usage is TRBJ2-5; the match to TRBD2 covers 7 bases. The CDR3 extends over 15 amino acids. Germline assignment: CDR1 SGHRS and CDR2 YFSETQ. V trimming: 0 bases; J trimming: 2 bases; junction bases outside the gene matches: 4. The full variable domain, rest sourced from reference TRBV5-1 and TRBJ2-5, is KAGVTQTPRYLIKTRGQQVTLSCSPISGHRSVSWYQQTPGQGLQFLFEYFSETQRNKGNFPGRFSGRQFSNSRSEMNVSTLELGDSALYLCASSLGAGAQETQYFGPGTRLLVL.